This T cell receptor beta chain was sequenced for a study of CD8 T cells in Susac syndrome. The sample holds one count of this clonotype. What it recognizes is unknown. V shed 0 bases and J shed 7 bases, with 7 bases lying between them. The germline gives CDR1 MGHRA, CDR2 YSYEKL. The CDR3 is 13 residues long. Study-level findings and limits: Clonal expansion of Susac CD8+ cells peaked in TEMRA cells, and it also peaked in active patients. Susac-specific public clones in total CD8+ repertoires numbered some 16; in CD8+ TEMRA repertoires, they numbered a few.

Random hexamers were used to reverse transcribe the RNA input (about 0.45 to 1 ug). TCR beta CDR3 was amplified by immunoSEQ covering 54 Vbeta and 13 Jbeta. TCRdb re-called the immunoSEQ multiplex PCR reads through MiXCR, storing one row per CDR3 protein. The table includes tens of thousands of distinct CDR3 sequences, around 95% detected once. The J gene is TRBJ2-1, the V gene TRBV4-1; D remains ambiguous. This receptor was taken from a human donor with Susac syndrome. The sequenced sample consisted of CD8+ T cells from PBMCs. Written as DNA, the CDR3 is TGCGCCAGCAGCCAAGACGGGTGGAATGAGCAGTTCTTC. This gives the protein CASSQDGWNEQFF.